This TCR beta chain was obtained from a study of blood T cell repertoires in COVID-19. Clones were sequenced by immunoSEQ multiplex PCR, and TCRdb holds only the in-frame ones, with some missing. The table records 70,000 to 90,000 clones, around 82% of them present only once. CDR3 length: 15 residues. CDR1 is MNHEY and CDR2 is SMNVEV in the germline V gene (reference sequence). The V and J ends lost 4 bases and 6 bases, in that order; junction bases with no gene match: 8. Sequencing was performed on peripheral blood. The receptor comes from a woman older than 75 with acute or convalescent COVID-19. The gene calls are TRBV27 and TRBJ2-1, with 8 bases that match TRBD2. DNA of the CDR3: TGTGCCAGCAGTTCCCTAGCGGGCTCGCTCAATGAGCAGTTCTTC. It yields the protein CASSSLAGSLNEQFF.